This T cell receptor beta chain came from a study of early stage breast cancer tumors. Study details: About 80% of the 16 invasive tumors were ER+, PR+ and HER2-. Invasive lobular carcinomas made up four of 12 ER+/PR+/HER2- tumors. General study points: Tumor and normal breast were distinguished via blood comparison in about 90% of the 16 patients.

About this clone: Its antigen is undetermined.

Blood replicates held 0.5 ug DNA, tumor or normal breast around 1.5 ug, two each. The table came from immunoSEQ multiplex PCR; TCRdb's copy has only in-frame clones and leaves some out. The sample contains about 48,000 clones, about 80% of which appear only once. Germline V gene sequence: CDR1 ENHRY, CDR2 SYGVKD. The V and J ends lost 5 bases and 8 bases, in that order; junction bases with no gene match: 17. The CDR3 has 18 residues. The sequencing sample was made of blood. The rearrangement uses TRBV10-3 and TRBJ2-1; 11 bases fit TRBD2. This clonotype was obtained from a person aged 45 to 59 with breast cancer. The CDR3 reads CAISTPGASGRPGDEQFF. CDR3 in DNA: TGTGCCATCAGTACGCCCGGGGCTAGCGGGAGGCCGGGCGATGAGCAGTTCTTC.